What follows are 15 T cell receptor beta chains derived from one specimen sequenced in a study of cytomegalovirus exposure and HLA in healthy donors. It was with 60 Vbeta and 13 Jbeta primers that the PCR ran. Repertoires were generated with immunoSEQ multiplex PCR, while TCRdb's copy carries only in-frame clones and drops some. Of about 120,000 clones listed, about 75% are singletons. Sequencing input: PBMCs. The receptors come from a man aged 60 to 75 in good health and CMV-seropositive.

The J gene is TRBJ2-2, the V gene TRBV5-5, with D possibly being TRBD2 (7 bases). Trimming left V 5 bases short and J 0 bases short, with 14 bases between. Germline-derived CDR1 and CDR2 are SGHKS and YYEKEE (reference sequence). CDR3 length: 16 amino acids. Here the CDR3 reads CASRNQGRANTGELFF. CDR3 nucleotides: TGTGCCAGCAGGAATCAGGGGAGGGCGAACACCGGGGAGCTGTTTTTT.

The CDR3 is CASSQVRGTNGYTF. The CDR3 nucleotides are TGCGCCAGCAGCCAAGTCAGGGGGACCAATGGCTACACCTTC. The chain carries TRBV4-1 and TRBJ1-2; 7 bases fit TRBD1. The junction had 5 bases not matched to a gene; V was cut back by 1 base and J by 6 bases. CDR3 length: 14 residues. From germline, CDR1 is MGHRA and CDR2 YSYEKL.

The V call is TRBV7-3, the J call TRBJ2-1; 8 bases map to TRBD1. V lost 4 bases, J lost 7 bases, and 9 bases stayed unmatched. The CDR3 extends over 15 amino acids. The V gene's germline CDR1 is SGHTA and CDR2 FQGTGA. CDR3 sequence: CASSSQGASENEQFF. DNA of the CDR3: TGTGCCAGCAGCTCTCAGGGGGCATCTGAGAATGAGCAGTTCTTC.

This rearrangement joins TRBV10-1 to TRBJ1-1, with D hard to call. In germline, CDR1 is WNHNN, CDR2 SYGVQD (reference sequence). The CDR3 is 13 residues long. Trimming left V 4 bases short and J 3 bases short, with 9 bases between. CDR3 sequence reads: CASSAQVDTEAFF. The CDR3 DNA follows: TGCGCCAGCAGTGCCCAGGTTGACACTGAAGCTTTCTTT.

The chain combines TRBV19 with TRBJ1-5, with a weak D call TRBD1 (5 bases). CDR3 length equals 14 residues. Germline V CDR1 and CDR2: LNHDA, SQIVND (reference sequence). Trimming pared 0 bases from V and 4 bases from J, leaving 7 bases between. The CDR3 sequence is CASSIDRGNQPQHF. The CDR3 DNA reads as TGTGCCAGTAGTATAGATCGGGGGAATCAGCCCCAGCATTTT.

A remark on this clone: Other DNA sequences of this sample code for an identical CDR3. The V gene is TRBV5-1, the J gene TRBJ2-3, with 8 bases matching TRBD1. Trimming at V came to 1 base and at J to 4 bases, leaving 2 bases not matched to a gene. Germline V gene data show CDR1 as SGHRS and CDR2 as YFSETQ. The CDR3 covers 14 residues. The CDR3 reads CASSLLQGADTQYF. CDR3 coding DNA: TGCGCCAGCAGCTTGCTACAGGGGGCAGATACGCAGTATTTT. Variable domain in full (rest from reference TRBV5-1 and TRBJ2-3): KAGVTQTPRYLIKTRGQQVTLSCSPISGHRSVSWYQQTPGQGLQFLFEYFSETQRNKGNFPGRFSGRQFSNSRSEMNVSTLELGDSALYLCASSLLQGADTQYFGPGTRLTVL.

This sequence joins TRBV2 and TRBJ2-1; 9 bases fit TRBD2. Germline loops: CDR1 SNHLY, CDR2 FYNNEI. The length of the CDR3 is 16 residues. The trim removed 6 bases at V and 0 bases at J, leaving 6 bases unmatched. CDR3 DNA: TGTGCCAGCAGGGCGGGACTAGCAACCTCCTACAATGAGCAGTTCTTC. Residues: CASRAGLATSYNEQFF.

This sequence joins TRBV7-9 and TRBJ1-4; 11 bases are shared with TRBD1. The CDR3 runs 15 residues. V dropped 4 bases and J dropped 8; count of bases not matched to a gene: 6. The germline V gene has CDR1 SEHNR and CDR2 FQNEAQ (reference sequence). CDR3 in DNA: TGTGCCAGCAGCTCCGGACAGGGGGCGCGGGAAAAACTGTTTTTT. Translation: CASSSGQGAREKLFF.

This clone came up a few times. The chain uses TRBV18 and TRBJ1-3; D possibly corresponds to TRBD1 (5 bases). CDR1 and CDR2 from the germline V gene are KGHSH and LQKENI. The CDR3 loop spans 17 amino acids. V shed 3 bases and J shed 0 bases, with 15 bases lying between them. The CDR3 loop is CASSPGPNRPSGNTIYF. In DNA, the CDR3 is TGTGCCAGCTCACCGGGGCCTAATCGGCCCTCTGGAAACACCATATATTTT.

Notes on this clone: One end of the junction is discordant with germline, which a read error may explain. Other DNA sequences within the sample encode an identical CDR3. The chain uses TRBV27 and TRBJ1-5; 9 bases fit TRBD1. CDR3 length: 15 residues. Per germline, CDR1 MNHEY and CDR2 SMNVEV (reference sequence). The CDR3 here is CASSSGTGRNQPQHF. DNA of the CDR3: TGCGCCAGCAGTTCCGGGACAGGGCGCAATCAGCCCCAGCATTTT.

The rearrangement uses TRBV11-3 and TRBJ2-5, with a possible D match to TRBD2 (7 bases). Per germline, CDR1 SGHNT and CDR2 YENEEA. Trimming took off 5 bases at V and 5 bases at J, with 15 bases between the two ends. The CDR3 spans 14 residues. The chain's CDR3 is CASSLGGTRETQYF. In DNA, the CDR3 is TGTGCCAGCAGCCTCGGGGGGACAAGGGAGACCCAGTACTTC.

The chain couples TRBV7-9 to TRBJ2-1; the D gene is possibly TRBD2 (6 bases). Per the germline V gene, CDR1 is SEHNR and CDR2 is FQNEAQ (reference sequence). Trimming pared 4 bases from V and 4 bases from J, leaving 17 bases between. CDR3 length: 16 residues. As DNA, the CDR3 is TGTGCCAGCAGCTCGATGGACTGGGCGGGATACAATGAGCAGTTCTTC. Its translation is CASSSMDWAGYNEQFF. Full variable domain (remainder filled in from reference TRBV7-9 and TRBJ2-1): DTGVSQNPRHKITKRGQNVTFRCDPISEHNRLYWYRQTLGQGPEFLTYFQNEAQLEKSRLLSDRFSAERPKGSFSTLEIQRTEQGDSAMYLCASSSMDWAGYNEQFFGPGTRLTVL.

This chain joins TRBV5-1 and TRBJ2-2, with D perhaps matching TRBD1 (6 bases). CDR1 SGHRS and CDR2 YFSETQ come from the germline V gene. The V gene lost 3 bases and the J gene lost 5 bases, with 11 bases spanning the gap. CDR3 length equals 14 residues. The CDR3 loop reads CASSYGQLTGELFF. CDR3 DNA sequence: TGCGCCAGCAGCTACGGACAGCTTACCGGGGAGCTGTTTTTT.

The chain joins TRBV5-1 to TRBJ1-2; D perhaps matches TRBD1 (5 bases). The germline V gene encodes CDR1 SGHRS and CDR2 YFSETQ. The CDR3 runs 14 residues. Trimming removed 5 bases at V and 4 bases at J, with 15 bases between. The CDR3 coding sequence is TGCGCCAGCAGTCAAGACTCCGACAGCTATGGCTACACCTTC. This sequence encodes CASSQDSDSYGYTF.

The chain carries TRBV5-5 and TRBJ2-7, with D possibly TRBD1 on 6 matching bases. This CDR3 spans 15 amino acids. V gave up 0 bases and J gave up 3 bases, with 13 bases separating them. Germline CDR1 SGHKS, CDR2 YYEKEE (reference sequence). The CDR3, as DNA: TGTGCCAGCAGCTTGGGTCCCGGGACAAGCTACGAGCAGTACTTC. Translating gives CASSLGPGTSYEQYF.